These 18 T cell receptor beta chains originate from one sample sequenced in a study of breast tumors, draining lymph nodes, adjacent tissues. Each CDR3 protein is one row after TCRdb ran MiXCR on the multiplex PCR reads. The sample contains 17,000 or so distinct CDR3 sequences, roughly two fifths of which appear only once. Sequences were obtained from breast tumor tissue. The receptors come from a female donor with breast cancer. Some clones in this sample may be carry-over from other donors' samples.

This clonotype was seen ten or more times. This rearrangement joins TRBV20-1 to TRBJ2-3; 7 bases line up with TRBD2. Germline-derived CDR1 and CDR2 are DFQATT and SNEGSKA (reference sequence). This CDR3 has 14 residues. The junction had 6 bases not matched to a gene; V was cut back by 0 bases and J by 6 bases. Here the CDR3 DNA reads TGCAGTGCTAGAGAGGACGGGGGGACGGATACGCAGTATTTT. Amino acid sequence: CSAREDGGTDTQYF.

The rearrangement links TRBV5-1 to TRBJ2-5, with D hard to call. Germline V gives CDR1 SGHRS, CDR2 YFSETQ. Trimming took 5 bases from V and 5 from J, leaving 13 bases between them. The CDR3 consists of 13 residues. CDR3 amino acids: CASSARQAETQYF. In nucleotides, the CDR3 is TGCGCCAGCAGTGCCCGCCAAGCGGAGACCCAGTACTTC. The entire variable domain, with the rest obtained from reference TRBV5-1 and TRBJ2-5, is as follows: KAGVTQTPRYLIKTRGQQVTLSCSPISGHRSVSWYQQTPGQGLQFLFEYFSETQRNKGNFPGRFSGRQFSNSRSEMNVSTLELGDSALYLCASSARQAETQYFGPGTRLLVL.

This clonotype was seen many times. The J gene is TRBJ1-6, the V gene TRBV30, with TRBD1 as a possible D gene (5 bases). In germline, CDR1 is GTSNPN, CDR2 SVGIG (reference sequence). V lost 8 bases to trimming and J lost 5 bases, with 16 bases between them. This CDR3 contains 14 residues. The CDR3 nucleotides are TGTGCCGGCGCCGGGACCGGGGATAATTCACCCCTCCACTTT. Translation gives CAGAGTGDNSPLHF.

As to this clonotype: This may be a read error, as it is one base from a much larger clone. This chain joins TRBV6-1 and TRBJ1-5; D may be TRBD1 (5 bases). This CDR3 region has 13 residues. V lost 5 bases to trimming and J lost 7 bases, with 12 bases between them. The germline gives CDR1 MNHNS, CDR2 SASEGT. CDR3 nucleotide sequence: TGTGCCAGCAGTCAATGGTGGGGCCAGCCCCAGCATTTT. Translated, it gives CASSQWWGQPQHF.

V and J are TRBV7-2 and TRBJ2-7, with TRBD2 identical over 14 bases. V gave up 7 bases and J gave up 0 bases; unmatched junction bases: 8. This CDR3 is built from 17 residues. Germline CDR1 SGHTA, CDR2 FQGNSA. The CDR3 reads CASTGLAGASGSYEQYF. CDR3 in DNA: TGTGCCAGCACGGGACTAGCGGGAGCTAGCGGCTCCTACGAGCAGTACTTC. The full variable domain, with the rest looked up from reference TRBV7-2 and TRBJ2-7, is GAGVSQSPSNKVTEKGKDVELRCDPISGHTALYWYRQSLGQGLEFLIYFQGNSAPDKSGLPSDRFSAERTGGSVSTLTIQRTQQEDSAVYLCASTGLAGASGSYEQYFGPGTRLTVT.

This clonotype was observed many times. The chain combines TRBV6-5 with TRBJ2-2; D perhaps matches TRBD1 (6 bases). V lost 6 bases and J lost 4, with 15 bases in between. This CDR3 is 15 amino acids long. In germline, CDR1 is MNHEY, CDR2 SVGAGI. The chain's CDR3 is CASRSPGTPTGELFF. CDR3 nucleotide sequence: TGTGCCAGCAGAAGTCCCGGGACACCCACCGGGGAGCTGTTTTTT.

This clonotype was detected once. J is TRBJ1-4 and V is TRBV5-5; D unresolved. Germline CDR1 reads SGHKS; CDR2 reads YYEKEE (reference sequence). V shed 0 bases and J shed 8 bases, with 8 bases lying between them. This CDR3 has 13 amino acids. The DNA for the CDR3 is TGTGCCAGCAGCTTGGGGGAGAGGGAAAAACTGTTTTTT. Encoded protein: CASSLGEREKLFF.

The rearrangement uses TRBV20-1 and TRBJ2-1, with TRBD2 identical over 13 bases. The junction had 1 base not matched to a gene; V was cut back by 5 bases and J by 3 bases. The CDR3 consists of 14 residues. From germline, CDR1 is DFQATT and CDR2 SNEGSKA (reference sequence). The CDR3 DNA sequence: TGCAGTGCTCGGACTAGCGGGGGCTACAATGAGCAGTTCTTC. It yields the protein CSARTSGGYNEQFF.

The chain links TRBV29-1 to TRBJ1-2, with 8 bases aligning to TRBD1. Trimming took 7 bases from V and 0 from J; bases not matched to a gene: 4. This CDR3 spans 13 amino acids. CDR1 and CDR2 from the germline V gene are SQVTM and ANQGSEA. CDR3: CSARTGTNYGYTF. The CDR3 nucleotides are TGCAGCGCCCGGACAGGGACTAACTATGGCTACACCTTC.

This chain joins TRBV5-1 and TRBJ1-2; 12 nucleotides agree with TRBD1. The germline CDR1 and CDR2 sequences are SGHRS and YFSETQ. Trimming removed 4 bases from V and 5 bases from J; junction bases left unmatched: 6. The CDR3 runs to 15 residues. The CDR3 sequence: CASSLGQGAGYGYTF. The CDR3 DNA reads as TGCGCCAGCAGCCTGGGACAGGGGGCAGGGTATGGCTACACCTTC. The full variable domain, in which reference TRBV5-1 and TRBJ1-2 provide the parts outside the CDR3, is KAGVTQTPRYLIKTRGQQVTLSCSPISGHRSVSWYQQTPGQGLQFLFEYFSETQRNKGNFPGRFSGRQFSNSRSEMNVSTLELGDSALYLCASSLGQGAGYGYTFGSGTRLTVV.

This rearrangement joins TRBV12-5 to TRBJ2-1; no clear D. This CDR3 comprises 13 residues. Germline V gene data show CDR1 as LGHNT and CDR2 as FRNRAP. V gave up 0 bases and J gave up 7 bases, with 7 bases separating them. The CDR3 spells CASGLVEENEQFF. CDR3 nucleotides: TGTGCTAGTGGTTTGGTAGAGGAAAATGAGCAGTTCTTC.

This clonotype was observed at least ten times. The rearrangement links TRBV30 to TRBJ1-6; weak D call: TRBD1 (6 bases). Looked up from germline, CDR1 is GTSNPN and CDR2 is SVGIG (reference sequence). This CDR3 comprises 13 residues. V lost 4 bases and J 4 bases, leaving 8 bases between the germline ends. CDR3 amino acids: CAWTGHYNSPLHF. The CDR3 DNA sequence: TGTGCCTGGACGGGACATTATAATTCACCCCTCCACTTT.

The chain joins TRBV5-1 to TRBJ1-1, with a weak D call TRBD1 (5 bases). Trimming shortened V by 3 bases and J by 6 bases, and 12 bases separated the two germline ends. CDR3 length: 13 amino acids. CDR1 is SGHRS and CDR2 is YFSETQ in the germline V gene. CDR3 in DNA: TGCGCCAGCAGCTCGGGGCTTTCGGCTGAAGCTTTCTTT. It translates to CASSSGLSAEAFF.

The rearrangement links TRBV9 to TRBJ2-7, with 8 bases aligning to TRBD2. V shed 3 bases and J 3 bases; nucleotides not matched to a gene: 8. This CDR3 has 15 residues. Germline V gene lookup returns CDR1 SGDLS and CDR2 YYNGEE. Written as DNA, the CDR3 is TGTGCCAGCAGCGGGGGACTAGACGGGGACTACGAGCAGTACTTC. Encoded protein: CASSGGLDGDYEQYF.

This clonotype was found a few times. This chain joins TRBV12-5 and TRBJ2-4; TRBD2 is a possible D gene (6 bases). The CDR3 is 18 amino acids. Trimming removed 3 bases from V and 0 bases from J, with 18 bases in between. In germline, CDR1 is LGHNT, CDR2 FRNRAP. The CDR3: CASGFVLLPAGAKNIQYF. As DNA, the CDR3 is TGTGCTAGTGGTTTCGTATTGTTGCCAGCGGGAGCCAAAAACATTCAGTACTTC.

The chain is built from TRBV6-5 and TRBJ2-3, with 12 bases matching TRBD2. CDR3 size: 16 residues. Germline CDR1 MNHEY, CDR2 SVGAGI. V shed 8 bases, J shed 5 bases, and the junction held 11 bases outside the gene matches. The CDR3 loop is CASGSPGLAGGDTQYF. CDR3 DNA: TGTGCCAGCGGCAGCCCGGGACTAGCGGGCGGAGATACGCAGTATTTT.

V gene TRBV18 combines with J gene TRBJ1-6; D not certain. The germline V gene encodes CDR1 KGHSH and CDR2 LQKENI. Trimming removed 6 bases at V and 7 bases at J, with 7 bases between. The CDR3 extends over 12 amino acids. The CDR3 DNA reads as TGTGCCAGCTCGGATCGAAATTCACCCCTCCACTTT. Encoded protein: CASSDRNSPLHF.

This clonotype was picked up many times. V is TRBV4-3 and J is TRBJ2-5; D possibly corresponds to TRBD2 (6 bases). The CDR3 length is 15 residues. Trimming pared 1 base from V and 5 bases from J, leaving 14 bases between. Germline CDR1 is LGHNA and CDR2 is YSLEER. CDR3: CASSQGRDRRETQYF. The CDR3, as DNA: TGCGCCAGCAGCCAAGGGCGGGATAGAAGGGAGACCCAGTACTTC.